This T cell receptor (beta chain) was retrieved from a study of CD8 T cells in ankylosing spondylitis (dated by TCRdb to 2016 to 2017). For the study in its entirety: The study set out to find disease-linked TCR variants by profiling T cell receptor beta repertoires in ankylosing spondylitis patients and healthy donors. In total, the full study cohort was made up of about 99 healthy donors and 20 to 25 ankylosing spondylitis patients. Samples of peripheral blood were taken, and for ankylosing spondylitis patients, synovial fluid was collected as well.

For sequencing, an Illumina HiSeq 2500 was employed. Quantitative 5'-RACE with molecular barcodes was used to prepare TCR beta libraries. The paper's processing steps were these. Disease-linked TCR variants were identified with a new computational method built on a probabilistic model of VDJ rearrangement. TCRdb passed the public sequencing reads through fastp at Q25 and MiXCR, retaining productive beta sequences. Rows with a matching CDR3 protein are joined into one entry that keeps the most common DNA and genes. These V and J calls are TCRdb output, not the study's own analysis. The sample records around 890,000 distinct CDR3 sequences, about 12% of which are singletons. In total, the top ten clones hold 0.51% of the sample. This clonotype was observed a handful of times. There is no known antigen for this receptor. No base qualities exist here, and no much larger clone lies one base off it. Its CDR3 holds 13 amino acids, cysteine through phenylalanine. CDR3 DNA only is kept here, 39 bases in frame from base 1. The trim is 1 base for V and 12 bases for J, with a gap of 15 bases between the germline ends. The germline V gene specifies MNHNS as CDR1 and SASEGT as CDR2.

Paper-wide results and their limitations: A CD8+ phenotype was shown by the disease-linked clones, which were found at relatively low frequencies in peripheral blood. Blood from ankylosing spondylitis patients appeared to be characterized by a TCR beta motif composed of about 8 highly homologous amino acid variants. Some TCR beta motif variants had previously been reported in synovial fluid and blood of reactive arthritis patients, which suggested common disease-initiation mechanisms. Significant enrichment of the disease-linked clones was reported in matched synovial fluid samples from ankylosing spondylitis patients.

Sequenced input: blood, either unsorted or a sorted T cell fraction (not recorded which). The sequence was obtained from a male donor with ankylosing spondylitis. Recombination joined TRBV6-1 with TRBJ1-1, with the D gene not confidently named. Read as DNA, the sequence is TGTGCCAGCAGTGAAGTTCTCGGACCTGTTCCTTTCTTT. Its coded protein is CASSEVLGPVPFF.